One sample yielded the 18 T cell receptor beta chains listed below, sequenced in a study of beta chain features in type 1 diabetes. Study-wide results and limits: Shorter TCRB CDR3s, moderately but significantly so, were found in Type 1 diabetes patients in all four CD4+ subsets.

Their cognate antigens are unknown. Expressed TCRB transcripts were sequenced after all isolated RNA was converted to cDNA. The assay was immunoSEQ multiplex PCR, and TCRdb's table has in-frame clones only and misses some. Of some 270,000 clones in the sample, about a tenth were seen once. Sample: naive CD4+ T cells from blood. These TCRs come from a man aged 25-45 years with type 1 diabetes.

The rearrangement links TRBV27 to TRBJ1-2; TRBD1 is a possible D gene (5 bases). Trimming left V 5 bases short and J 7 bases short, with 14 bases between. The CDR3 sequence is 13 residues long. From germline, CDR1 is MNHEY and CDR2 SMNVEV (reference sequence). The CDR3 bases are TGTGCCAGCAGTACGACAGTTTTCGCTGGCTACACCTTC. Protein: CASSTTVFAGYTF.

V usage is TRBV30 and J usage is TRBJ1-5; the D gene is possibly TRBD1 (5 bases). There are 13 residues in the CDR3. Trimming shortened V by 2 bases and J by 4 bases, and 9 bases separated the two germline ends. Germline V gene sequence: CDR1 GTSNPN, CDR2 SVGIG (reference sequence). The CDR3 is CAWSHGGNQPQHF. The CDR3 DNA reads as TGTGCCTGGAGTCACGGGGGAAATCAGCCCCAGCATTTT.

The chain couples TRBV7-9 to TRBJ1-6; 9 bases are shared with TRBD1. Looked up from germline, CDR1 is SEHNR and CDR2 is FQNEAQ (reference sequence). Trimming took 5 bases from V and 5 from J; bases not matched to a gene: 10. The CDR3 loop spans 17 amino acids. CDR3 region: CASSIPGTGRNNSPLHF. The DNA for the CDR3 is TGTGCCAGCAGCATCCCCGGGACAGGGAGGAATAATTCACCCCTCCACTTT.

The V call is TRBV6-5, the J call TRBJ1-5, with TRBD1 matching 9 bases. Germline values: CDR1 MNHEY, CDR2 SVGAGI. The CDR3 runs to 15 residues. Trimming took 0 bases from V and 5 from J; bases not matched to a gene: 2. The CDR3 here is CASSYSGQGDQPQHF. CDR3 nucleotides: TGTGCCAGCAGTTACTCGGGACAGGGCGATCAGCCCCAGCATTTT.

Only a few counts were recorded for this clone. This chain links TRBV2 with TRBJ2-1, with D perhaps TRBD1 (7 bases). Germline V gene data show CDR1 as SNHLY and CDR2 as FYNNEI. V dropped 7 bases and J dropped 7 bases, with 11 bases sitting between them. This CDR3 spans 12 amino acids. In nucleotides, the CDR3 is TGTGCCAGCAATCAGGGGGGAAATGAGCAGTTCTTC. Translation gives CASNQGGNEQFF.

The chain couples TRBV5-4 to TRBJ2-1; 9 bases agree with TRBD1. Unmatched junction bases numbered 5, after V lost 4 bases and J lost 3 bases. Germline lookup yields CDR1 SGHNT and CDR2 YYREEE (reference sequence). The CDR3 consists of 15 residues. This chain's CDR3 is CASSTRTGDYNEQFF. CDR3 nucleotides: TGTGCCAGCAGCACCCGGACAGGGGACTACAATGAGCAGTTCTTC.

The V call is TRBV4-1, the J call TRBJ2-5, with 8 bases aligning to TRBD2. The trim removed 4 bases at V and 2 bases at J, leaving 12 bases unmatched. Per the germline V gene, CDR1 is MGHRA and CDR2 is YSYEKL. This CDR3 has 17 amino acids. The chain's CDR3 is CASSPNGAGGFQETQYF. The CDR3 nucleotides read TGCGCCAGCAGCCCTAACGGGGCGGGGGGTTTTCAAGAGACCCAGTACTTC.

This clone appeared a few times. The rearrangement joins TRBV5-1 to TRBJ2-7; 7 nucleotides agree with TRBD1. Germline trimming cut 4 bases from V and 7 bases from J; bases unmatched to any gene: 8. CDR3 size: 13 residues. CDR1 SGHRS and CDR2 YFSETQ come from the germline V gene. The CDR3 sequence: CASSTGTEVEQYF. CDR3 coding DNA: TGCGCCAGCAGCACGGGGACAGAGGTGGAGCAGTACTTC. Full variable domain (missing parts from reference TRBV5-1 and TRBJ2-7): KAGVTQTPRYLIKTRGQQVTLSCSPISGHRSVSWYQQTPGQGLQFLFEYFSETQRNKGNFPGRFSGRQFSNSRSEMNVSTLELGDSALYLCASSTGTEVEQYFGPGTRLTVT.

This clone has just a few counts. This chain links TRBV6-5 with TRBJ2-2; D gene unclear. Trimming shortened V by 1 base and J by 1 base, and 10 bases separated the two germline ends. CDR1 is MNHEY and CDR2 is SVGAGI in the germline V gene. This CDR3 contains 16 residues. CDR3 nucleotide sequence: TGTGCCAGCAGTTACTTGGGCAGGATGAACACCGGGGAGCTGTTTTTT. Its protein product is CASSYLGRMNTGELFF.

This clone was found a few times. The genes are TRBV7-2 and TRBJ2-7, with 13 bases lining up with TRBD2. With 5 bases clipped from V and 0 bases from J, the junction kept 1 base outside the gene matches. CDR3 size: 15 residues. Looked up from germline, CDR1 is SGHTA and CDR2 is FQGNSA. The CDR3 here is CASSRLAGGSYEQYF. The CDR3 DNA reads TGTGCCAGCAGCCGACTAGCGGGGGGCTCCTACGAGCAGTACTTC.

A few counts support this clone. V gene TRBV6-5 combines with J gene TRBJ1-2; the D gene is possibly TRBD1 (6 bases). Germline CDR1 MNHEY, CDR2 SVGAGI. This CDR3 has 14 amino acids. Deletions cut 6 bases from V and 7 bases from J, with 18 bases between. The CDR3 nucleotides are TGTGCCAGCAGAGGGGTTACAGGGCTTCTTGGCTACACCTTC. Translation gives CASRGVTGLLGYTF.

The CDR3 region is CASSLGSDRGTQYF. The CDR3 nucleotides are TGTGCCAGCAGCTTAGGGTCCGATAGGGGGACCCAGTACTTC. The J gene is TRBJ2-5, the V gene TRBV7-2; D perhaps matches TRBD1 (5 bases). CDR3 length: 14 amino acids. Germline V gene data show CDR1 as SGHTA and CDR2 as FQGNSA. Trimming left V 1 base short and J 7 bases short, with 13 bases between.

This clone has only a few counts. The rearrangement links TRBV5-4 to TRBJ1-5, with D possibly TRBD1 on 6 matching bases. This CDR3 is 13 amino acids long. Deletions cut 4 bases from V and 4 bases from J, with 9 bases between. From germline, CDR1 is SGHNT and CDR2 YYREEE (reference sequence). CDR3 DNA sequence: TGTGCCAGCAGCATTGGACAGAATCAGCCCCAGCATTTT. It specifies CASSIGQNQPQHF.

The V call is TRBV27, the J call TRBJ2-5; 9 positions match TRBD2. J gave up 5 bases and V 5 bases, and 12 bases lay outside the gene matches. Germline CDR1 MNHEY, CDR2 SMNVEV (reference sequence). The CDR3 runs 16 residues. The CDR3 DNA sequence: TGTGCCAGCAGTAGACTTGGCGGGGGGGCCCGTGAGACCCAGTACTTC. Its protein product is CASSRLGGGARETQYF.

This clone came up a few times. The chain carries TRBV7-9 and TRBJ2-4; D gene ambiguous. The CDR3 covers 19 residues. The germline V and J ends were trimmed by 1 base and 3 bases, with 22 bases remaining between them. Germline loops: CDR1 SEHNR, CDR2 FQNEAQ (reference sequence). CDR3 sequence: CASSLDPSTPLVGKNIQYF. CDR3 coding DNA: TGTGCCAGCAGCTTAGACCCCAGCACCCCCCTAGTAGGCAAAAACATTCAGTACTTC.

The chain has TRBV4-2 and TRBJ1-4; D perhaps matches TRBD1 (6 bases). V was trimmed by 0 bases and J by 5 bases, leaving 13 bases between them. This CDR3 is built from 16 residues. Germline V gene data show CDR1 as LGHNA and CDR2 as YNFKEQ. The CDR3 protein is CASSQDKGRGNEKLFF. The CDR3 nucleotides read TGTGCCAGCAGCCAAGACAAGGGCAGGGGAAATGAAAAACTGTTTTTT.

The chain employs TRBV9 and TRBJ2-1, with 9 bases aligning to TRBD2. There are 16 residues in the CDR3. Germline CDR1 reads SGDLS; CDR2 reads YYNGEE. Losses at the gene ends were 0 bases for V and 3 bases for J; bases not matched to a gene: 4. The CDR3 is CASSVEAGGGYNEQFF. The CDR3 nucleotides read TGTGCCAGCAGCGTAGAAGCGGGGGGCGGCTACAATGAGCAGTTCTTC.

This clone was counted between two and nine times. The chain joins TRBV30 to TRBJ1-6; 8 bases line up with TRBD1. Looked up from germline, CDR1 is GTSNPN and CDR2 is SVGIG (reference sequence). J was trimmed by 7 bases and V by 5 bases; bases with no gene match: 4. The CDR3 spans 13 residues. CDR3 DNA: TGTGCCTGGTCGGGACAGGAGAATTCACCCCTCCACTTT. The encoded protein is CAWSGQENSPLHF. The full variable domain, its missing parts supplied by reference TRBV30 and TRBJ1-6, is SQTIHQWPATLVQPVGSPLSLECTVEGTSNPNLYWYRQAAGRGLQLLFYSVGIGQISSEVPQNLSASRPQDRQFILSSKKLLLSDSGFYLCAWSGQENSPLHFGNGTRLTVT.